A single T cell receptor (beta chain) is shown here with its context. Its antigen is not identified. Sequencing was performed with immunoSEQ multiplex PCR; in TCRdb, only in-frame clones are kept and a portion is missing. The data hold roughly 5,000 clones, with 80% to 85% observed a single time. There are 13 residues in the CDR3. Germline V gene data show CDR1 as SQVTM and CDR2 as ANQGSEA. V was cut by 6 bases and J by 3 bases, with 15 bases left in between. The data originate from a study of T cell repertoires in ileal Crohn's disease. Points from the study as a whole: Sorted CD8 T cells held more high-frequency clones than CD4.

The sequenced sample was ileal tissue. This chain uses TRBV29-1 with TRBJ2-7, with D perhaps matching TRBD1 (7 bases). The TCR was taken from an adult with Crohn's disease. The CDR3 loop reads CSVGAQGGYEQYF. The CDR3 DNA reads TGCAGCGTGGGGGCGCAGGGGGGCTACGAGCAGTACTTC.